A selection of T cell receptor beta chains follows, all from one sample in a study of CD8+ T cells in alopecia areata. The assay was immunoSEQ multiplex PCR, and TCRdb's table has in-frame clones only and misses some. The sample consists of 100,000 to 150,000 clones, less than 50% of them appearing once. The sequencing input was NKG2D-low CD8+ T cells sorted from blood. These receptors all stem from a human donor with alopecia areata. Each CDR3 is given without its conserved first and last residue.

j_call: TRBJ1-4
v_call: TRBV30
cdr3_aa: AWTGTGTEKLF

j_call: TRBJ2-1
v_call: TRBV30
cdr3_aa: AWIRTYNEQF

j_call: TRBJ1-2
v_call: TRBV5-1
cdr3_aa: ASSLRAGSDGYT

j_call: TRBJ2-5
v_call: TRBV7-9
cdr3_aa: ASSQWVGETQY

j_call: TRBJ1-1
v_call: TRBV2
cdr3_aa: ASTRGGRDQAF

j_call: TRBJ1-2
v_call: TRBV5-4
cdr3_aa: ASRPSTGGHGYT

j_call: TRBJ1-2
v_call: TRBV25-1
cdr3_aa: ASSGPHT

j_call: TRBJ1-1
v_call: TRBV30
cdr3_aa: AWCDMNTEAF

j_call: TRBJ2-2
v_call: TRBV10-3
cdr3_aa: AIADRDTGELF

j_call: TRBJ1-2
v_call: TRBV29-1
cdr3_aa: SVEMEDNYGYT

j_call: TRBJ1-1
v_call: TRBV27
cdr3_aa: ASSFDRAAEAF

j_call: TRBJ1-1
v_call: TRBV30
cdr3_aa: AWSGGAEAF

j_call: TRBJ2-7
v_call: TRBV29-1
cdr3_aa: SVGGTGGFYEQY

j_call: TRBJ2-6
v_call: TRBV29-1
cdr3_aa: SVETRDRANSGANVLT

j_call: TRBJ2-1
v_call: TRBV6-4
cdr3_aa: ASSASGSSYNEQF

j_call: TRBJ2-7
v_call: TRBV29-1
cdr3_aa: SVAHGQEAISYEQY

j_call: TRBJ1-3
v_call: TRBV5-1
cdr3_aa: ASLERVGIY

j_call: TRBJ1-2
v_call: TRBV27
cdr3_aa: ASSNAVDGYT

j_call: TRBJ1-5
v_call: TRBV7-9
cdr3_aa: ASSLGEGDQPQH

j_call: TRBJ1-1
v_call: TRBV27
cdr3_aa: ASTASENTEAF

j_call: TRBJ2-1
v_call: TRBV5-1
cdr3_aa: ASSLGSGGLDEQF

j_call: TRBJ2-1
v_call: TRBV13
cdr3_aa: ASTALGYEQF

j_call: TRBJ2-3
v_call: TRBV28
cdr3_aa: ASSSPGRGITDTQY

j_call: TRBJ1-1
v_call: TRBV20-1
cdr3_aa: SAHPGPEAF

j_call: TRBJ2-1
v_call: TRBV19
cdr3_aa: ASSLQGNNEQF

j_call: TRBJ1-4
v_call: TRBV25-1
cdr3_aa: ASSDIGGKEKLF

j_call: TRBJ2-3
v_call: TRBV27
cdr3_aa: ASSSRLAPDTQY

j_call: TRBJ2-5
v_call: TRBV11-2
cdr3_aa: ASSLGETQY

j_call: TRBJ2-5
v_call: TRBV30
cdr3_aa: ASTGVQETQY

j_call: TRBJ2-7
v_call: TRBV30
cdr3_aa: AWSPSDADEQY

j_call: TRBJ1-1
v_call: TRBV29-1
cdr3_aa: SVAGDRAGTEAF

j_call: TRBJ1-2
v_call: TRBV7-2
cdr3_aa: ASRGHGYT

j_call: TRBJ2-7
v_call: TRBV27
cdr3_aa: ASLQGNEQY

j_call: TRBJ2-2
v_call: TRBV27
cdr3_aa: ASKGTGELF